The present T cell receptor beta chain was sequenced within a study of cytomegalovirus exposure and HLA in healthy donors (dated by TCRdb to 2017 to 2019). Looking at the study overall: According to a later analysis, the 100 to 150 validation repertoires were produced on the same platform as the roughly 600 repertoires of the first cohort. The study was designed to test whether signatures of past pathogen exposure could be identified by cataloging public T cell receptors. A separate validation cohort of approximately 120 different subjects was used in addition to the 666-subject first cohort. To predict cytomegalovirus infection status, the study brought together high-throughput TCR immunosequencing, statistical association of individual TCRs with disease status, and machine learning. Study-level results and caveats: The authors suggested that the approach could potentially be extended to other disease states and immunological phenotypes. Of the cluster scores, roughly 95% were above 0 in a later analysis, which found that TCRs clustered in the first cohort also tended to co-occur in the 90 to 150 validation repertoires. The study gave a list of about 150 TCR beta chains associated with cytomegalovirus. The validation cohort had no HLA typing available for a later analysis, so co-occurrence within that cohort was assessed over all 130 or so repertoires. Three of the identified cytomegalovirus-associated TCR beta chains were confirmed in vitro to be specific for cytomegalovirus antigens. The classifier was reported to diagnose cytomegalovirus status with high specificity and sensitivity in both the original and validation cohorts. While some public TCRs were present in many individuals, most TCR sequences turned up only very rarely across donors.

As to this clone: The antigen it binds to is not known. The sample holds no much larger clone one base away, and base qualities are not on file.

Library preparation employed the immunoSEQ multiplex PCR assay. Turning to the authors' computational methods: A statistical classification framework was developed to diagnose cytomegalovirus status using the catalog of TCR beta chain sequences. This is the immuneACCESS table as TCRdb keeps it, with only in-frame sequences that have V and J called. A part of the clones is gone; compared with another copy, unresolved V genes explain less than half, and the rest is unexplained. V and J calls and clone size are given by that table; D and trimming were obtained from the DNA. The sample table contains some 87,000 clones; only one count was recorded for 95% to 96% of them. Under 1.5% of the sample is in the top ten clones. Donors formed part of the validation cohort, which comprised about 130 subjects and was distinct from the first cohort of 666 subjects. The germline V gene gives CDR1 as ENHRY and CDR2 as SYGVKD. The CDR3 numbers 15 residues from cysteine through phenylalanine. Only the CDR3 portion is preserved as DNA: 45 bases, with reading frame beginning at the first base. V was cut back by 3 bases and J by 9 bases, leaving a gap of 18 bases between them.

Sequenced: PBMCs. This sequence uses TRBV10-3 and TRBJ2-1; TRBD1 is a possible D gene, resting on 5 matching bases. The clonotype was recovered from a woman aged 18-35 years in good health and CMV-seronegative. The DNA sequence is as follows: TGTGCCATCAGTGACTTAGAGGCAGGGCTAGGTGAGCAGTTCTTC. It encodes CAISDLEAGLGEQFF.